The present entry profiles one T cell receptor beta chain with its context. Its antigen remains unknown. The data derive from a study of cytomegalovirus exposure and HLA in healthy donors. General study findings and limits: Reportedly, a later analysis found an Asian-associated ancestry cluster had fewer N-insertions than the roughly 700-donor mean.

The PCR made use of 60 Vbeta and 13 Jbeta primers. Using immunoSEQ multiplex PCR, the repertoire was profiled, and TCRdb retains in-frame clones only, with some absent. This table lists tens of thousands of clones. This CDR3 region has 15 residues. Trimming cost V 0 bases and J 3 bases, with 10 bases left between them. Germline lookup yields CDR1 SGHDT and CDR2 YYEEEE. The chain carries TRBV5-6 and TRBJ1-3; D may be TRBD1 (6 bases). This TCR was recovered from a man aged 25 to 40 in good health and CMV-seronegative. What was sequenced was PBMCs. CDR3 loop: CASSLAQGLGNTIYF. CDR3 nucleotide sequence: TGTGCCAGCAGCTTGGCACAGGGTCTTGGAAACACCATATATTTT.